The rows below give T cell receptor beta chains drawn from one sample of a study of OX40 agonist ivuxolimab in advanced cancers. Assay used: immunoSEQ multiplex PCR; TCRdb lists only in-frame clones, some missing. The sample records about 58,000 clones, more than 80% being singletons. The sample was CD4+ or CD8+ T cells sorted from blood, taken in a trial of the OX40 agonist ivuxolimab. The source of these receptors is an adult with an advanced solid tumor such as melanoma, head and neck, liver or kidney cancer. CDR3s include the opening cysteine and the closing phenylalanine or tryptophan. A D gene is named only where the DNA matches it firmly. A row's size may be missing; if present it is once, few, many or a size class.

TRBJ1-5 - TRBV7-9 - TGTGCCAGCAGCTTAGCGGGGGGCAGCAATCAGCCCCAGCATTTT CASSLAGGSNQPQHF
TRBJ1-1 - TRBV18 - TGTGCCAGCTCACCAGGGGTCACTGAAGCTTTCTTT CASSPGVTEAFF
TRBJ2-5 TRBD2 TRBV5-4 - TGTGCCAGCAGCTTGGGGATAGCGGGGGCTTTCGGCGAGACCCAGTACTTC CASSLGIAGAFGETQYF
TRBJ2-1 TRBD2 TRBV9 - TGTGCCAGCAGCGTAGCGACTAGCGGGGGGTCCTACAATGAGCAGTTCTTC CASSVATSGGSYNEQFF
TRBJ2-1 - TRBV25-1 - TGTGCCAGCTCCATATCCTACAATGAGCAGTTCTTC CASSISYNEQFF
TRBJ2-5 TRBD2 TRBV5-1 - TGCGCCAGCAGCTCCGGGCACCAGCGGGGGGGCGGAGGGACCCAGTACTTC CASSSGHQRGGGGTQYF
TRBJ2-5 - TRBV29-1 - TGCAGCGTTAGACCGCAAGAGACCCAGTACTTC CSVRPQETQYF
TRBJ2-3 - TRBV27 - TGTGCCAGCAGTTACAGCGGAAAAAGCACAGATACGCAGTATTTT CASSYSGKSTDTQYF
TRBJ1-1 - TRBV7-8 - TGTGCCAGCAGCTTAGTATGGACTGAAGCTTTCTTT CASSLVWTEAFF
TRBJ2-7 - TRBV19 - TGTGCCAGTAGTATAAATACCTACGAGCAGTACTTC CASSINTYEQYF
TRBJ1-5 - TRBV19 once TGTGCCAGTACCCACCCCCGGGATCGGAGCAATCAGCCCCAGCATTTT CASTHPRDRSNQPQHF
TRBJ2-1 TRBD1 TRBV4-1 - TGCGCCAGCACCCAGGGGGACAGCCAACCCGTAGGTGAGCAGTTCTTC CASTQGDSQPVGEQFF
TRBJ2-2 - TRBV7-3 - TGTGCCAGCAGCCGGGGGACCGGGGAGCTGTTTTTT CASSRGTGELFF
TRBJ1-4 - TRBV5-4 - TGTGCCAGCAGCTTGGGGGGGGTCCTAACTAATGAAAAACTGTTTTTT CASSLGGVLTNEKLFF
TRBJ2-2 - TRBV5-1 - TGCGCCAGCAGCTTGGCCCCCCTCGGGACCGGGGAGCTGTTTTTT CASSLAPLGTGELFF
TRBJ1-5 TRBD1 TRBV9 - TGTGCCAGCAGACCCCCAAGGACAGGGACAGGGCACAATCAGCCCCAGCATTTT CASRPPRTGTGHNQPQHF
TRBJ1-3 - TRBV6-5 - TGTGCCAGCAGTAGGCAGAGCTCTGGAAACACCATATATTTT CASSRQSSGNTIYF
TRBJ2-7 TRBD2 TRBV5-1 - TGCGCCAGCAGCCCGACGGGGGGGTCCCACGAGCAGTACTTC CASSPTGGSHEQYF
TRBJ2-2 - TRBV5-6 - TGTGCCAGCAGCGAGGGGGTCGGGACCGGGGAGCTGTTTTTT CASSEGVGTGELFF
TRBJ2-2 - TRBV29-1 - TGCAGCGTTGGCCTTGACAAGAACACCGGGGAGCTGTTTTTT CSVGLDKNTGELFF
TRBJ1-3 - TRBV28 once TGTGCCAGCAGTCCCGCCGGAAACACCATATATTTT CASSPAGNTIYF
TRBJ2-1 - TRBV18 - TGTGCCAGCTCGAAGGAGGCCGCCGATTCCTACAATGAGCAGTTCTTC CASSKEAADSYNEQFF
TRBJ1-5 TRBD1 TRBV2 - TGTGCCAGCAGGACAGGGGAAGGGATTAAGCCCCAGCATTTT CASRTGEGIKPQHF
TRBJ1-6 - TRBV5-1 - TGCGCCAGCAGCTTTGGACAGTTCGATAATTCACCCCTCCACTTT CASSFGQFDNSPLHF
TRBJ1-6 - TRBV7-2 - TGTGCCAGCAGCTTAGGATGGGAAAGGGTGGATTCACCCCTCCACTTT CASSLGWERVDSPLHF
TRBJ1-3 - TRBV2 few TGTGCCAGCAGTGGGGAACAATCTGGAAACACCATATATTTT CASSGEQSGNTIYF
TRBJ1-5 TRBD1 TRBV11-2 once TGTGCCAGCAGCTTAGGCGGAGGGGGCCCCAATCAGCCCCAGCATTTT CASSLGGGGPNQPQHF
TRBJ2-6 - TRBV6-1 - TGTGCCAGCGGGGCCCTCTCTGGGGCCAACGTCCTGACTTTC CASGALSGANVLTF
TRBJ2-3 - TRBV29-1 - TGCAGCGCGGTTGGCGCAGATACGCAGTATTTT CSAVGADTQYF
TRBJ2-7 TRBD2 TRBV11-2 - TGTGCCAGCAGCTATGGGACTAGCGGGGTCAGCTCCTACGAGCAGTACTTC CASSYGTSGVSSYEQYF
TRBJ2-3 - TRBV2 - TGTGCCAGCAGCCCCCCTACCGTTGTTTTGGGAGATACGCAGTATTTT CASSPPTVVLGDTQYF
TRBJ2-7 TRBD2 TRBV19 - TGTGCCAGTAGTTTGGGTAGCGGGGAGCCTCCCTACGAGCAGTACTTC CASSLGSGEPPYEQYF
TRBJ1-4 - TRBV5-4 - TGTGCCAGCAGCTCCCAGGGCCCCGGCGGTGAAAAACTGTTTTTT CASSSQGPGGEKLFF
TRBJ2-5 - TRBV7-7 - TGTGCCAGCAGCTTAGCACCAGCGGCGCAAGAGACCCAGTACTTC CASSLAPAAQETQYF
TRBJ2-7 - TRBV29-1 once TGCAGCGTTGCCGCGGGGGCCGAGCAGTACTTC CSVAAGAEQYF
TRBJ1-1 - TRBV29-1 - TGCAGCGTTAAAGGGGGTGGGGACACTGAAGCTTTCTTT CSVKGGGDTEAFF
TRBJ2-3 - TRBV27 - TGTGCCAGCAGTTTGAGAGGGACAGATACGCAGTATTTT CASSLRGTDTQYF
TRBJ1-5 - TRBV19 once TGTGCCAGTAGTATCCCCTTCGGCAGTTATGGCAATCAGCCCCAGCATTTT CASSIPFGSYGNQPQHF
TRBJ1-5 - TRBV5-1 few TGCGCCAGCAGCTTGGACGGAAGCAATCAGCCCCAGCATTTT CASSLDGSNQPQHF
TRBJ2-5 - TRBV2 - TGTGCCAGCACGGACGGACAAGAGACCCAGTACTTC CASTDGQETQYF
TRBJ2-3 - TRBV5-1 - TGCGCCAGCAGCTTGGGATGGGGCACAGATACGCAGTATTTT CASSLGWGTDTQYF
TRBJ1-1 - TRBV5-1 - TGCGCCAGCAGCTTGTTCAGGGCGGGAAGCGCTGAAGCTTTCTTT CASSLFRAGSAEAFF
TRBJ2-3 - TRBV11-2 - TGTGCCAGCAGCCCCGAGGGGACGGTTACGCAGTATTTT CASSPEGTVTQYF
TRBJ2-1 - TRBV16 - TGTGCCAGCAGCCAATCTTGGGGCAACAATGAGCAGTTCTTC CASSQSWGNNEQFF
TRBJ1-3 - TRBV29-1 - TGCAGCGCCACAATGAGCTCTGGAAACACCATATATTTT CSATMSSGNTIYF
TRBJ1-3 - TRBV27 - TGTGCCAGCAGTTTATCGGCGGGGGCCCGTAGAGGAAACACCATATATTTT CASSLSAGARRGNTIYF
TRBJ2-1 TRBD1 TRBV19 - TGTGCCAGTAGTATAGGTAGGATAGGACAGGGTGTTGAGCAGTTCTTC CASSIGRIGQGVEQFF
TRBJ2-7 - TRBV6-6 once TGTGCCAGCAGTTCAGGGGTCTACGAGCAGTACTTC CASSSGVYEQYF
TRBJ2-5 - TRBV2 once TGTGCCAGCTTTGGGCAGGGACAAAGACAAGAGACCCAGTACTTC CASFGQGQRQETQYF
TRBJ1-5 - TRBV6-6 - TGTGCCAGCAGTCGGACCCAGGGATCAGGCAATCAGCCCCAGCATTTT CASSRTQGSGNQPQHF